This is a list of T cell receptor beta chains from one sample in a study of cytomegalovirus exposure and HLA in healthy donors. The assay was immunoSEQ multiplex PCR, and TCRdb's table has in-frame clones only and misses some. The sample has some 28,000 clones, 62% seen once. Sequenced input: PBMCs. These receptors all stem from a male donor in good health and CMV-seropositive. Each CDR3 is given without its conserved first and last residue. Clone size is not always given. Where it is, it says once, few, many or a class for expanded clones.

V: TRBV6-5
J: TRBJ1-1
size: once
CDR3: ASSSIAGTANTEAF

V: TRBV18
J: TRBJ2-2
size: NA
CDR3: ASFRSGLAGGTGELF

V: TRBV6-6
J: TRBJ2-1
size: NA
CDR3: ASSPGGSGRF

V: TRBV10-3
J: TRBJ2-1
size: NA
CDR3: AIRGRENYNEQF

V: TRBV15
J: TRBJ2-3
size: NA
CDR3: ATSRPSGVAGTDTQY

V: TRBV7-2
J: TRBJ2-1
size: few
CDR3: ASSPGGIYNEQF

V: TRBV7-9
J: TRBJ1-2
size: NA
CDR3: ASSLEAGLSYGYT

V: TRBV20-1
J: TRBJ1-5
size: few
CDR3: SARIGGPQH

V: TRBV5-1
J: TRBJ1-1
size: few
CDR3: ASSLGQYTEAF

V: TRBV2
J: TRBJ1-6
size: once
CDR3: ASSVPRYNSPLH

V: TRBV30
J: TRBJ1-1
size: few
CDR3: AWKRGNTEAF

V: TRBV6-5
J: TRBJ2-1
size: NA
CDR3: ASSYFDRGNEQF

V: TRBV27
J: TRBJ2-1
size: NA
CDR3: ASSLETSGWHEQF

V: TRBV29-1
J: TRBJ1-1
size: once
CDR3: SVEARSGQGRGRTEAF

V: TRBV6-1
J: TRBJ2-7
size: NA
CDR3: ASSDLSLGEQY

V: TRBV28
J: TRBJ1-2
size: NA
CDR3: ASSLRQGFNYGYT

V: TRBV7-9
J: TRBJ1-2
size: NA
CDR3: ASSFRVHGYT

V: TRBV29-1
J: TRBJ2-3
size: NA
CDR3: SVRKDRASTDTQY

V: TRBV12-5
J: TRBJ2-1
size: NA
CDR3: ATRKGESYNEQF

V: TRBV7-7
J: TRBJ2-2
size: NA
CDR3: ASSLVSGSGELF

V: TRBV7-9
J: TRBJ2-6
size: few
CDR3: ASSPWTSGSGGANVLT

V: TRBV6-4
J: TRBJ2-7
size: NA
CDR3: ASSEGQGGYEQY

V: TRBV19
J: TRBJ1-5
size: NA
CDR3: ASSGHNQPQH

V: TRBV30
J: TRBJ2-2
size: NA
CDR3: AWSVALTGELF

V: TRBV9
J: TRBJ1-4
size: NA
CDR3: ASSGQGPTNEKLF

V: TRBV7-9
J: TRBJ1-3
size: NA
CDR3: ASSPTGYSGNTIY

V: TRBV5-8
J: TRBJ2-5
size: NA
CDR3: ASSLGTGETQY

V: TRBV10-2
J: TRBJ1-1
size: few
CDR3: ASSEIGGYTEAF

V: TRBV30
J: TRBJ1-3
size: few
CDR3: AWGRGTSGNTIY

V: TRBV30
J: TRBJ1-2
size: few
CDR3: AWREGGGDGYT

V: TRBV14
J: TRBJ2-2
size: NA
CDR3: ASSQGRYTGELF

V: TRBV27
J: TRBJ2-2
size: NA
CDR3: ASSLTAYTGELF

V: TRBV7-8
J: TRBJ2-7
size: once
CDR3: ASSLGLAAAGEQY

V: TRBV5-1
J: TRBJ1-3
size: NA
CDR3: ASSRRARDSGNTIY

V: TRBV6-1
J: TRBJ2-7
size: NA
CDR3: ASRLRENTYEQY

V: TRBV7-2
J: TRBJ2-1
size: NA
CDR3: ASSPDRVNEQF

V: TRBV7-9
J: TRBJ2-1
size: NA
CDR3: ASSFQNEQF

V: TRBV2
J: TRBJ2-3
size: NA
CDR3: ASGRGLDTQY

V: TRBV5-4
J: TRBJ2-7
size: NA
CDR3: ASSSGLEVGEQY

V: TRBV11-2
J: TRBJ1-5
size: NA
CDR3: ASSFESRQGVPGNQPQH

V: TRBV28
J: TRBJ1-2
size: NA
CDR3: ASLGRGTGGRTPLNYGYT

V: TRBV7-2
J: TRBJ1-2
size: NA
CDR3: ASSSVQGLNGYT

V: TRBV5-1
J: TRBJ1-5
size: NA
CDR3: ASSLQGAGQPQH

V: TRBV2
J: TRBJ2-2
size: NA
CDR3: ASSDQGTGELF

V: TRBV2
J: TRBJ2-5
size: NA
CDR3: ASSANPTQETQY

V: TRBV7-9
J: TRBJ2-5
size: once
CDR3: ASSFRERGQETQY

V: TRBV5-1
J: TRBJ2-7
size: NA
CDR3: ASSPGQGKVPEQY

V: TRBV5-6
J: TRBJ1-5
size: few
CDR3: ASSRGSNTGNQPQH

V: TRBV10-2
J: TRBJ1-4
size: few
CDR3: ASTRGRDEKLF

V: TRBV10-3
J: TRBJ1-5
size: few
CDR3: AIRDTGNQPQH

V: TRBV7-2
J: TRBJ2-5
size: few
CDR3: ASSWGGASETQY

V: TRBV7-7
J: TRBJ2-5
size: few
CDR3: ASRGDSAGTQY

V: TRBV15
J: TRBJ2-5
size: NA
CDR3: ATSRQGSPETQY